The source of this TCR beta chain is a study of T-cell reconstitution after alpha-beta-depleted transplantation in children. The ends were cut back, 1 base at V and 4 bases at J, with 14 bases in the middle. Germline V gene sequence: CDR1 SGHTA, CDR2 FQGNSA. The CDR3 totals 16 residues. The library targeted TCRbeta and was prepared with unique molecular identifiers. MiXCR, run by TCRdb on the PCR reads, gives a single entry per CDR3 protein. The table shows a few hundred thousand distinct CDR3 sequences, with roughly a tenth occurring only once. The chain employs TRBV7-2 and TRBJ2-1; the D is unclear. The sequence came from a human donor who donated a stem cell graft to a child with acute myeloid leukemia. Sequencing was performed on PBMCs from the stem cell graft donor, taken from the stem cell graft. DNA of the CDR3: TGTGCCAGCAGCTTAGTGTTTTCACTTACTTACAATGAGCAGTTCTTC. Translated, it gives CASSLVFSLTYNEQFF.